A selection of T cell receptor beta chains follows, all from one sample in a study of radiotherapy plus CTLA-4 blockade in lung cancer. Profiling relied on immunoSEQ multiplex PCR, and the TCRdb table lists in-frame clones only, not all of them. The sample includes approximately 110,000 clones, about four fifths of them seen just once. Source: peripheral blood, taken from a patient treated with radiotherapy plus ipilimumab. Receptor source: a human donor with non-small cell lung cancer that progressed on radiotherapy plus ipilimumab. Some clones in this sample may be carry-over from other donors' samples. The conserved cysteine and the conserved F or W are not part of the CDR3 here.

v_gene: TRBV5-1; CDR3aa: ASSSPRGTQY
v_gene: TRBV15; CDR3aa: ATSIGLGSADTQY
v_gene: TRBV2; CDR3aa: ARDRDRALMNTEAF
v_gene: TRBV7-9; CDR3aa: ASSLFTEAF
v_gene: TRBV25-1; CDR3aa: ASSESGRGYT
v_gene: TRBV10-3; CDR3aa: AISATGTTNEKLF
v_gene: TRBV10-3; CDR3aa: ATGIGPGELF
v_gene: TRBV29-1; CDR3aa: SVEGGERYNEQF
v_gene: TRBV7-2; CDR3aa: ASSLVVSLNEKLF
v_gene: TRBV7-3; CDR3aa: ASSLGQGYSYT
v_gene: TRBV2; CDR3aa: ASMGGADSPLH
v_gene: TRBV7-9; CDR3aa: ASSLKGGSTEAF
v_gene: TRBV6-1; CDR3aa: ASSEVAASSYEQY
v_gene: TRBV6-5; CDR3aa: ASSYETGGDQPQH
v_gene: TRBV29-1; CDR3aa: SVVNPGGRVNIQY
v_gene: TRBV5-1; CDR3aa: ASSLGFGTSIHGYT
v_gene: TRBV4-3; CDR3aa: ASSQEPPGFGGNTIY
v_gene: TRBV7-2; CDR3aa: ASSRFDRGVGGELF
v_gene: TRBV19; CDR3aa: ASSIRASAYNSPLH
v_gene: TRBV28; CDR3aa: ASSPTGQSSYNEQF
v_gene: TRBV29-1; CDR3aa: SALGGPDTEAF
v_gene: TRBV4-1; CDR3aa: ASSPPQRGRPLFEQF